The 10 T cell receptor beta chains presented below share a single source sample, sequenced in a study of shared clonotypes between healthy human individuals. Naive CD8 cells comprised CD45RO-negative, CCR7-positively selected cells, excluding terminally differentiated effector memory CD45RA+ cells. TCRdb's table, derived via immunoSEQ multiplex PCR, lists solely in-frame clones and lacks some. The sample includes hundreds of thousands of clones, approximately 95% of them seen just once. The sample was naive CD8+ T cells sorted from blood. Every receptor here comes from a woman aged 25 to 39 in good health.

This chain connects TRBV18 to TRBJ2-7, with D unresolved. The germline V gene encodes CDR1 KGHSH and CDR2 LQKENI. Trimming shortened V by 0 bases and J by 4 bases, and 13 bases separated the two germline ends. The CDR3 length is 15 residues. CDR3 sequence reads: CASSPPSANKYEQYF. CDR3 DNA sequence: TGTGCCAGCTCACCACCGTCCGCTAACAAGTACGAGCAGTACTTC.

V is TRBV11-1 and J is TRBJ1-5; D perhaps matches TRBD1 (5 bases). The CDR3 covers 16 residues. Germline lookup yields CDR1 SGHAT and CDR2 FQDESV (reference sequence). V was trimmed by 3 bases and J by 4 bases, leaving 16 bases between them. The CDR3 sequence is CASSFRRRGRNQPQHF. The CDR3 DNA follows: TGTGCCAGCAGCTTTAGGAGGAGGGGCCGGAATCAGCCCCAGCATTTT.

The V and J genes are TRBV6-1 and TRBJ1-5, with D possibly being TRBD1 (5 bases). V was trimmed by 3 bases and J by 9 bases, leaving 6 bases between them. Germline V CDR1 and CDR2: MNHNS, SASEGT. This CDR3 has 11 residues. The CDR3 loop is CASSEGPPQHF. Here the CDR3 DNA reads TGTGCCAGCAGTGAGGGGCCGCCCCAGCATTTT.

This chain uses TRBV7-2 with TRBJ2-1, with TRBD1 matching 7 bases. The germline CDR1 and CDR2 sequences are SGHTA and FQGNSA. The CDR3 has 15 amino acids. V was pared by 3 bases and J by 7 bases, with 9 bases of the junction left unmatched. CDR3 protein: CASSFGQAAWNEQFF. The CDR3 nucleotides read TGTGCCAGCAGCTTCGGACAGGCCGCTTGGAATGAGCAGTTCTTC.

The chain employs TRBV9 and TRBJ1-2, with unresolved D. V gave up 5 bases and J gave up 0 bases, with 11 bases separating them. This CDR3 has 14 residues. The germline V gene has CDR1 SGDLS and CDR2 YYNGEE. CDR3 in amino acids: CASSPPRTNYGYTF. Written as DNA, the CDR3 is TGTGCCAGCAGTCCTCCAAGAACTAACTATGGCTACACCTTC. Full variable domain (rest looked up from reference TRBV9 and TRBJ1-2): DSGVTQTPKHLITATGQRVTLRCSPRSGDLSVYWYQQSLDQGLQFLIQYYNGEERAKGNILERFSAQQFPDLHSELNLSSLELGDSALYFCASSPPRTNYGYTFGSGTRLTVV.

V gene TRBV10-2 combines with J gene TRBJ2-3; D is undetermined. CDR3 length: 13 residues. Trimming pared 2 bases from V and 4 bases from J, leaving 7 bases between. From germline, CDR1 is WSHSY and CDR2 SAAADI. CDR3: CASSEGVADTQYF. As DNA, the CDR3 is TGCGCCAGCAGTGAGGGGGTTGCAGATACGCAGTATTTT.

V usage is TRBV7-6 and J usage is TRBJ2-1; D is undetermined. The CDR3 is 15 residues long. From germline, CDR1 is SGHVS and CDR2 FNYEAQ. V gave up 2 bases and J gave up 0 bases, with 8 bases separating them. For the CDR3, the DNA is TGTGCCAGCAGCTTATACGGAAGCTCCTACAATGAGCAGTTCTTC. It encodes CASSLYGSSYNEQFF.

The J gene is TRBJ2-3, the V gene TRBV4-1; 8 bases match TRBD2. Unmatched junction bases numbered 9, after V lost 4 bases and J lost 3 bases. The V gene's germline CDR1 is MGHRA and CDR2 YSYEKL. The CDR3 loop spans 16 amino acids. CDR3 in amino acids: CASSPGGALGTDTQYF. As DNA, the CDR3 is TGCGCCAGCAGCCCCGGGGGGGCATTGGGTACAGATACGCAGTATTTT.

Remarks on this clone: Other DNA sequences of this sample code for an identical CDR3. The J gene is TRBJ2-7, the V gene TRBV2, with D hard to call. From germline, CDR1 is SNHLY and CDR2 FYNNEI. The V gene lost 3 bases and the J gene lost 4 bases, with 1 base spanning the gap. The length of the CDR3 is 10 residues. CDR3 sequence reads: CASSDYEQYF. The CDR3 DNA is TGTGCCAGCAGTGATTACGAGCAGTACTTC.

The chain carries TRBV18 and TRBJ1-5; D ambiguous. This CDR3 region has 16 residues. V gave up 2 bases and J gave up 5 bases, with 16 bases separating them. Germline-derived CDR1 and CDR2 are KGHSH and LQKENI. Here the CDR3 reads CASSPMGIGGDQPQHF. DNA for the CDR3: TGTGCCAGCTCACCAATGGGGATAGGCGGGGATCAGCCCCAGCATTTT.